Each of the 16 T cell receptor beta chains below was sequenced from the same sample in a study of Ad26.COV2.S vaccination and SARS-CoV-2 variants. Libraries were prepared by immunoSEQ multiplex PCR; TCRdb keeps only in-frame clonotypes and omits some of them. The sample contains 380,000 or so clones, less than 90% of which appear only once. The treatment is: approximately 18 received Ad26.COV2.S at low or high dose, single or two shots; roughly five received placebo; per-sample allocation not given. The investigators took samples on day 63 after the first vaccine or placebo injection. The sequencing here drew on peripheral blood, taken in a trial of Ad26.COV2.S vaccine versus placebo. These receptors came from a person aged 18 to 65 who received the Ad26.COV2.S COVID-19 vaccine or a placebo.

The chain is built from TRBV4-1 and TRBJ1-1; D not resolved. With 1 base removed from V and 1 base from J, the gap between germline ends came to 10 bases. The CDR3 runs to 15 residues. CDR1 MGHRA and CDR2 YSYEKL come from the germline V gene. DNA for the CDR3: TGCGCCAGCAGCCAAGCAAATACCGGGAACACTGAAGCTTTCTTT. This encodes CASSQANTGNTEAFF.

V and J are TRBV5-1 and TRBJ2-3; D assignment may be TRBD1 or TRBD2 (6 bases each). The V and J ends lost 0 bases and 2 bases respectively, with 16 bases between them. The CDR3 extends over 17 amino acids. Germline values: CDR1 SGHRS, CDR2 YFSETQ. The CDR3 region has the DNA TGCGCCAGCAGCTTGGCCGGAGTAAGGGGGGTCACAGATACGCAGTATTTT. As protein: CASSLAGVRGVTDTQYF.

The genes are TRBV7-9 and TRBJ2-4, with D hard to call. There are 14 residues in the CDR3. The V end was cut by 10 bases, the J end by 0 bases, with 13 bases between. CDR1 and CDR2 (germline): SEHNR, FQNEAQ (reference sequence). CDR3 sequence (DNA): TGTGCCACGCACGGGCCGGTAGCCAAAAACATTCAGTACTTC. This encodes CATHGPVAKNIQYF.

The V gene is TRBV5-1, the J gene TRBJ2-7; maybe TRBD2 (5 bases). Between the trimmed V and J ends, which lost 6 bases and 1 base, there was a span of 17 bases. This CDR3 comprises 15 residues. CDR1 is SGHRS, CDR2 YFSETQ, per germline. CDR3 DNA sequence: TGCGCCAGCAAACCGTGGACTTTAGGATCCTACGAGCAGTACTTC. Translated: CASKPWTLGSYEQYF.

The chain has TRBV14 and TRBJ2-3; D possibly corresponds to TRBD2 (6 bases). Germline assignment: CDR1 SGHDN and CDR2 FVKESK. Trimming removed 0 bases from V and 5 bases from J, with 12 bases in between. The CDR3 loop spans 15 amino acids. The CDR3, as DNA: TGTGCCAGCAGCCAAGATCGGAGGGTAGTAGATACGCAGTATTTT. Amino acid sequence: CASSQDRRVVDTQYF.

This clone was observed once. The DNA for the CDR3 is TGCGCCAGCAGCCCTCAAAGGCTCGTAGACGAGCAGTACTTC. Its protein product is CASSPQRLVDEQYF. The genes are TRBV5-1 and TRBJ2-7; no clear D gene. Per germline, CDR1 SGHRS and CDR2 YFSETQ. This CDR3 comprises 14 residues. The V end lost 4 bases, the J end lost 5 bases, and 16 bases lay between the germline ends.

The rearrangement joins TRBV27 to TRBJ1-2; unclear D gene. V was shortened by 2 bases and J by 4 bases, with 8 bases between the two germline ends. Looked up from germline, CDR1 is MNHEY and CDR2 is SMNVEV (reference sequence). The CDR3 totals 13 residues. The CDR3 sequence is CASSLQSGYGYTF. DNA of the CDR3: TGTGCCAGCAGTTTACAGAGTGGCTATGGCTACACCTTC.

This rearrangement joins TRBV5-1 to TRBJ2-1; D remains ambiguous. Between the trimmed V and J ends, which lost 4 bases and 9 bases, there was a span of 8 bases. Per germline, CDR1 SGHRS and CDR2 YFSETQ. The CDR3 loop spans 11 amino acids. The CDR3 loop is CASSRYFEQFF. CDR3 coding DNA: TGCGCCAGCAGCCGGTATTTTGAGCAGTTCTTC.

The CDR3 is CSPLNNEKLFF. CDR3 DNA: TGCAGCCCTCTGAATAATGAAAAACTGTTTTTT. The V and J genes are TRBV20-1 and TRBJ1-4; D not resolved. Germline V CDR1 and CDR2: DFQATT, SNEGSKA (reference sequence). The CDR3 is 11 residues long.

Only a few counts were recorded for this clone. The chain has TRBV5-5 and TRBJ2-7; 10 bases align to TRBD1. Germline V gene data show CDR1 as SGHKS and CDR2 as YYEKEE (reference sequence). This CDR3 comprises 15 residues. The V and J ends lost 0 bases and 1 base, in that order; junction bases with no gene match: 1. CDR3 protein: CASSLGQGASYEQYF. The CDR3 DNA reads TGTGCCAGCAGCTTGGGACAGGGGGCATCCTACGAGCAGTACTTC.

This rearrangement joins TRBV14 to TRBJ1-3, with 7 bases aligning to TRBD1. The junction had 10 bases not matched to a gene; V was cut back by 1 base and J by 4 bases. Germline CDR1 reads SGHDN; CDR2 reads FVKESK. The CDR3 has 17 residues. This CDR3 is CASSQGVGGGVGNTIYF. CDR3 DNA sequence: TGTGCCAGCAGCCAAGGAGTAGGGGGCGGCGTGGGAAACACCATATATTTT.

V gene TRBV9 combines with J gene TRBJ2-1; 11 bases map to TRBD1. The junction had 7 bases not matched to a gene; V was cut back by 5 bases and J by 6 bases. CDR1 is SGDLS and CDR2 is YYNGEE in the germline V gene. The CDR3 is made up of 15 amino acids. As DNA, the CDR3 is TGTGCCAGCAGTCCCCGGGACAGGGGGGGCAATGAGCAGTTCTTC. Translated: CASSPRDRGGNEQFF.

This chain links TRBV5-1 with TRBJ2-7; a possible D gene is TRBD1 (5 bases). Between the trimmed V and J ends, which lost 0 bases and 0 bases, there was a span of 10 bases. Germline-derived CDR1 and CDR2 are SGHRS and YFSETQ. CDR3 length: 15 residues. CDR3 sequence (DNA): TGCGCCAGCAGCTTGGGAACCGACAGCTCCTACGAGCAGTACTTC. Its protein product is CASSLGTDSSYEQYF.

The CDR3 DNA sequence: TGTGCCAGCACCCAACCTCAGGGGCGGGGGACCCCTCTGGATGGCTACACCTTC. As protein: CASTQPQGRGTPLDGYTF. V gene TRBV11-2 combines with J gene TRBJ1-2; D might be TRBD1 (6 bases). V gave up 7 bases and J gave up 6 bases, with 30 bases separating them. CDR3 size: 18 residues. CDR1 SGHAT and CDR2 FQNNGV come from the germline V gene.

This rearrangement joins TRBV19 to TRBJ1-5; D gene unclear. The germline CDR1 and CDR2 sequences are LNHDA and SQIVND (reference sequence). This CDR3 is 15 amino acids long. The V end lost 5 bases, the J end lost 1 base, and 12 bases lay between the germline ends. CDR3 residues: CASSFSSGSNQPQHF. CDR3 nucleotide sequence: TGTGCCAGTAGTTTCAGCTCGGGGAGCAATCAGCCCCAGCATTTT.

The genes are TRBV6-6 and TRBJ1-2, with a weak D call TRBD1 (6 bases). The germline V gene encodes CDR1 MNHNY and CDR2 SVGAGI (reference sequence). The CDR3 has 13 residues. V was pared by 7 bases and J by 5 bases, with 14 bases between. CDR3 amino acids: CASTLQGRYGYTF. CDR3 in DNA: TGTGCCAGCACCCTACAGGGTCGATATGGCTACACCTTC.